This T cell receptor beta chain appears in the sequencing data of a study of cytomegalovirus exposure and HLA in healthy donors. On the study more broadly: Early released data had tens of millions of unique TCRs, all coming from HLA-typed donors.

PCR used 60 Vbeta primers and 13 Jbeta primers. The method was immunoSEQ multiplex PCR; TCRdb's version includes in-frame clones alone and lacks a portion of them. The sample shows 64,000 or so clones, about 70% of them seen only once. It was healthy bone marrow donors who served as donors. V was cut by 3 bases and J by 4 bases, with 9 bases left in between. Germline V gene lookup returns CDR1 SQVTM and CDR2 ANQGSEA. CDR3 length: 13 residues. The clonotype was recovered from a woman between 50 and 59 years old in good health and CMV-seropositive. The rearrangement uses TRBV29-1 and TRBJ2-2; perhaps TRBD1 as D (6 bases). The sample was PBMCs. This chain's CDR3 is CSVDRGATGELFF. Here the CDR3 DNA reads TGCAGCGTTGACAGGGGAGCCACCGGGGAGCTGTTTTTT.